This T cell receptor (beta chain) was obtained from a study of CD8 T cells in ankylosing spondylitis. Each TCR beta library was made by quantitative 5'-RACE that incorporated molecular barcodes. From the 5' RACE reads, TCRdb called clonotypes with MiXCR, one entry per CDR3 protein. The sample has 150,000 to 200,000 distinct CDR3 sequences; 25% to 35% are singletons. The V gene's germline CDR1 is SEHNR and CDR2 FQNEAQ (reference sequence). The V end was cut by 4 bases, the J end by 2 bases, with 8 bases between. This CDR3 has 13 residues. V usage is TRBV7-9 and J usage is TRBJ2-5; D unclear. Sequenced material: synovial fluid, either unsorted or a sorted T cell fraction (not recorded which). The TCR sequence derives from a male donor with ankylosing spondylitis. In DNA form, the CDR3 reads TGTGCCAGCAGCTACTACCAGCAAGAGACCCAGTACTTC. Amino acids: CASSYYQQETQYF.